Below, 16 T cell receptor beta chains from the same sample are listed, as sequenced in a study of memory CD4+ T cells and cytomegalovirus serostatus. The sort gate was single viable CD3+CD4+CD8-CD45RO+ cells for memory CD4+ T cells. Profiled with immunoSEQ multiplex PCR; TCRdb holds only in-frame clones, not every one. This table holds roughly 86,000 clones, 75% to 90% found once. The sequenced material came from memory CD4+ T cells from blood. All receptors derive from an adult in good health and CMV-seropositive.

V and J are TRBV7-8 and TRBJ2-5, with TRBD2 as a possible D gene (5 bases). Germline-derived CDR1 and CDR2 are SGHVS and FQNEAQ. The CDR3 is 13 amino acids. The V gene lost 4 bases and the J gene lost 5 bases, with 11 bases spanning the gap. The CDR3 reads CASSSGGWETQYF. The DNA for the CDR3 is TGTGCCAGCAGCTCTGGAGGCTGGGAGACCCAGTACTTC.

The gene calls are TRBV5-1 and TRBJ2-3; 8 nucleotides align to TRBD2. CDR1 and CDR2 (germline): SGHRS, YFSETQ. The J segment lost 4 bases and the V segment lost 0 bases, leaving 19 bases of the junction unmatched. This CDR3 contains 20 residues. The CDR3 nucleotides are TGCGCCAGCAGCTTGGCCCCAGCGGGAGTTTCCCGAGGTCGTGCAGATACGCAGTATTTT. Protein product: CASSLAPAGVSRGRADTQYF.

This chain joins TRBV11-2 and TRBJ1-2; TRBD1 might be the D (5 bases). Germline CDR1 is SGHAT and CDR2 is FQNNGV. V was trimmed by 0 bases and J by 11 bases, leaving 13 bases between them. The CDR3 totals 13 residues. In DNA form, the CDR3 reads TGTGCCAGCAGCTTAGATATGGCAGGGAAGTACACCTTC. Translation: CASSLDMAGKYTF.

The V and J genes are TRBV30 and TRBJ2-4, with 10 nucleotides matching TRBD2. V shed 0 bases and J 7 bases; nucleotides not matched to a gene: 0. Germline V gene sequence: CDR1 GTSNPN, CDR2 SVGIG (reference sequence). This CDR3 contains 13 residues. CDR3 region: CAWSVSGRNIQYF. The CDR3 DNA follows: TGTGCCTGGAGTGTTAGCGGGAGGAACATTCAGTACTTC.

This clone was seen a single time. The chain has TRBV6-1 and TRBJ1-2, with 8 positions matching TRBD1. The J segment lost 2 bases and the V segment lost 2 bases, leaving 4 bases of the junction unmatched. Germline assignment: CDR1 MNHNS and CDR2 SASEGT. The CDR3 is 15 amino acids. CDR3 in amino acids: CASSEWTGSNYGYTF. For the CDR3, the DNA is TGTGCCAGCAGTGAATGGACAGGGTCAAACTATGGCTACACCTTC.

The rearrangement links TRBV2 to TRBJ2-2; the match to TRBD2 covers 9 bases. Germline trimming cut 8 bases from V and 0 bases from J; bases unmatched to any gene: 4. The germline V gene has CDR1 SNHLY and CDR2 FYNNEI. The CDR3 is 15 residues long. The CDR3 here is CASLRTSANTGELFF. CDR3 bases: TGTGCCAGCTTGAGGACTAGCGCGAACACCGGGGAGCTGTTTTTT.

The CDR3 nucleotides read TGTGCCAGCAGCTCACAGGGGGCTGGTGGAGAGACCCAGTACTTC. Its translation is CASSSQGAGGETQYF. J is TRBJ2-5 and V is TRBV5-6; 9 bases match TRBD1. Germline CDR1 SGHDT, CDR2 YYEEEE. J lost 4 bases, V lost 3 bases, and 7 bases had no gene match. The CDR3 length is 15 residues. The full variable domain, rest sourced from reference TRBV5-6 and TRBJ2-5, is DAGVTQSPTHLIKTRGQQVTLRCSPKSGHDTVSWYQQALGQGPQFIFQYYEEEERQRGNFPDRFSGHQFPNYSSELNVNALLLGDSALYLCASSSQGAGGETQYFGPGTRLLVL.

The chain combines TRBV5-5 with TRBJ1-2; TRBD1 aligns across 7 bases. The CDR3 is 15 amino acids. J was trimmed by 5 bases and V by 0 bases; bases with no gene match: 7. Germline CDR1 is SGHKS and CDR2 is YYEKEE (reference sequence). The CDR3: CASSLGQGGGYGYTF. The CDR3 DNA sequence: TGTGCCAGCAGCTTGGGCCAGGGGGGAGGGTATGGCTACACCTTC.

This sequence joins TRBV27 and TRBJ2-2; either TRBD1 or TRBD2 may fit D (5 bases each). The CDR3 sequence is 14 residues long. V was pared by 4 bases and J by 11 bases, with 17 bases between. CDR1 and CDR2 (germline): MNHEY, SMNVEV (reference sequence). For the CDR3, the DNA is TGTGCCAGCAGTTCAAGGTGGGGGACGTCCGAGCTGTTTTTT. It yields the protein CASSSRWGTSELFF.

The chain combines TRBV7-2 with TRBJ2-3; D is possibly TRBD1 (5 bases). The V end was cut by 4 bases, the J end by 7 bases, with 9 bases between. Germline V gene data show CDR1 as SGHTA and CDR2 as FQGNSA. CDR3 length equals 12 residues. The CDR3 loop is CASSSGLNTQYF. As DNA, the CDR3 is TGTGCCAGCAGCTCAGGGCTCAATACGCAGTATTTT.

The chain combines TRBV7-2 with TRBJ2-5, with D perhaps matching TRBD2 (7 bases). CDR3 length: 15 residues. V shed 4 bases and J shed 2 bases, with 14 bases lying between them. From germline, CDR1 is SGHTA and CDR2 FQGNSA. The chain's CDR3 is CASSSQRGGQETQYF. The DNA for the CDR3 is TGTGCCAGCAGCTCCCAAAGGGGGGGACAAGAGACCCAGTACTTC.

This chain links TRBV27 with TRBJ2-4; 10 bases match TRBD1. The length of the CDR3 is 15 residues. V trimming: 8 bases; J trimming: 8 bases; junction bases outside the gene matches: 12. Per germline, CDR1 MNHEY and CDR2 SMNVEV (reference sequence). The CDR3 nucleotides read TGTGCCAGCGGCCCATGGGGACAGGGGTGGGACATTCAGTACTTC. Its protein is CASGPWGQGWDIQYF.

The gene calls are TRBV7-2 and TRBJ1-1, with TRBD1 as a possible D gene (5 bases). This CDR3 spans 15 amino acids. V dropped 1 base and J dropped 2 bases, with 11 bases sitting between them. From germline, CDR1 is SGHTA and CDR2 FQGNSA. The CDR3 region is CASSLVRDGNTEAFF. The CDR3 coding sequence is TGTGCCAGCAGCTTAGTAAGGGACGGTAACACTGAAGCTTTCTTT.

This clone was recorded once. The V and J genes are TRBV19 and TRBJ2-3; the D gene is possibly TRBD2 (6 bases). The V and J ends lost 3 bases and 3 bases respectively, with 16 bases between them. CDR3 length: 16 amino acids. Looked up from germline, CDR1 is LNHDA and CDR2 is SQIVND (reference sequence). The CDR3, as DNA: TGTGCCAGTAGTATTGGGGGGAGCACCAGTACAGATACGCAGTATTTT. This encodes CASSIGGSTSTDTQYF.

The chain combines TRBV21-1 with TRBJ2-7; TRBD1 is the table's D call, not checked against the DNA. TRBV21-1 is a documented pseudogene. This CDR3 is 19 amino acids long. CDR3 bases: TGTGCCAGCAGCAAAGATGTCAGGGGGCGGTTTTTCAGTTCCTACGAGCAGTACTTC. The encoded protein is CASSKDVRGRFFSSYEQYF.

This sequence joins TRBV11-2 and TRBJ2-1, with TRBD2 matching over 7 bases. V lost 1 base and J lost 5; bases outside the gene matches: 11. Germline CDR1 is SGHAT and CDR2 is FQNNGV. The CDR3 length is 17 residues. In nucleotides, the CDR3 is TGTGCCAGCAGCTTAGTAGGTGCTAGCGGAGGGAACAATGAGCAGTTCTTC. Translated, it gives CASSLVGASGGNNEQFF. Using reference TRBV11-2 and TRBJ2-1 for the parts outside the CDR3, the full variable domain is EAGVAQSPRYKIIEKRQSVAFWCNPISGHATLYWYQQILGQGPKLLIQFQNNGVVDDSQLPKDRFSAERLKGVDSTLKIQPAKLEDSAVYLCASSLVGASGGNNEQFFGPGTRLTVL.